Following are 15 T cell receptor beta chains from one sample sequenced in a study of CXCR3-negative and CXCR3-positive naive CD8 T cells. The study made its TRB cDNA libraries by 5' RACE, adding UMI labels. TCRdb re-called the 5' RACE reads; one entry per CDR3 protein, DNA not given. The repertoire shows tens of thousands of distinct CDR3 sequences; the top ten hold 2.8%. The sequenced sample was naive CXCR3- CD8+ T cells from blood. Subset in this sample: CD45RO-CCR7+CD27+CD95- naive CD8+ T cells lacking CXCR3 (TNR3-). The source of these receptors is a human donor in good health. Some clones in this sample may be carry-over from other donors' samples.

The CDR3 loop reads CSVDQGFTAGGALWEQYF. This rearrangement joins TRBV29-1 to TRBJ2-7; absent DNA, TCRdb's TRBD2 call cannot be checked. CDR3 size: 18 residues. Germline assignment: CDR1 SQVTM and CDR2 ANQGSEA.

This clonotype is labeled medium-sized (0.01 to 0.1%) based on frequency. This CDR3 is CASSGGQGTDTQYF. This sequence joins TRBV9 and TRBJ2-3; the TCRdb D gene call, TRBD1, has no DNA to confirm it. The CDR3 contains 14 residues. Germline CDR1 is SGDLS and CDR2 is YYNGEE.

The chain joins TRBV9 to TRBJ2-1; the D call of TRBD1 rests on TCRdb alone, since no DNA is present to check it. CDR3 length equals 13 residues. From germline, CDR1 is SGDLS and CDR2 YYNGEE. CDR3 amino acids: CASSATGLDEQFF.

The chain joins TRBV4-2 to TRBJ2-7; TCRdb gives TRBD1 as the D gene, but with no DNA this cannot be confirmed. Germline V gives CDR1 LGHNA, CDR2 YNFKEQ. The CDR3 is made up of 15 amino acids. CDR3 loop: CASSQGSTGAYEQYF.

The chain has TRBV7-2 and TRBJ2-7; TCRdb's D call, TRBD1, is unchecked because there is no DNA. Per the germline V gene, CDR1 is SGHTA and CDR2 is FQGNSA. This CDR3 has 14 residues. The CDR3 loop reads CASSLRDGVYEQYF.

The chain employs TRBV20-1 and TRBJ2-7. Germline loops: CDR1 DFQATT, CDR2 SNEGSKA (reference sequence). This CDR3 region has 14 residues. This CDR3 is CSARDVRELYEQYF.

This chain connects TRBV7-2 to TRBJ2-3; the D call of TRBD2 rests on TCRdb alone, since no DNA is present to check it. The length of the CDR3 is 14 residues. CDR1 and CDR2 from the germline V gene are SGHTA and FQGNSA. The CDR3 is CASSLLARVDTQYF.

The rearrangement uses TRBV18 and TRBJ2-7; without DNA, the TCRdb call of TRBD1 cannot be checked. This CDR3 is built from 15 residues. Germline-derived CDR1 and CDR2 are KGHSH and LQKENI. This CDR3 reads CASSPEGQWILEQYF. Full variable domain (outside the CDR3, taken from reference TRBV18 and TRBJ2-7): NAGVMQNPRHLVRRRGQEARLRCSPMKGHSHVYWYRQLPEEGLKFMVYLQKENIIDESGMPKERFSAEFPKEGPSILRIQQVVRGDSAAYFCASSPEGQWILEQYFGPGTRLTVT.

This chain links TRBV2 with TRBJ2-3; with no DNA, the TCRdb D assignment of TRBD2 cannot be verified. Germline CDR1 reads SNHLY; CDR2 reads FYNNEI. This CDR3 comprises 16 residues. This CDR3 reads CASSESAEGFTDTQYF.

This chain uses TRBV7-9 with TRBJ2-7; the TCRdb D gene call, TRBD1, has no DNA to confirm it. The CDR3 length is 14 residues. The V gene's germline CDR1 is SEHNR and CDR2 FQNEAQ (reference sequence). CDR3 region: CASSQTGGIYEQYF.

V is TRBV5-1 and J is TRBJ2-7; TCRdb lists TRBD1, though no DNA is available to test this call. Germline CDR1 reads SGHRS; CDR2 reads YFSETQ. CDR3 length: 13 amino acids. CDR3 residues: CASSPVTGNEQYF. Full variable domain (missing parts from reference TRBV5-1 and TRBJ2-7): KAGVTQTPRYLIKTRGQQVTLSCSPISGHRSVSWYQQTPGQGLQFLFEYFSETQRNKGNFPGRFSGRQFSNSRSEMNVSTLELGDSALYLCASSPVTGNEQYFGPGTRLTVT.

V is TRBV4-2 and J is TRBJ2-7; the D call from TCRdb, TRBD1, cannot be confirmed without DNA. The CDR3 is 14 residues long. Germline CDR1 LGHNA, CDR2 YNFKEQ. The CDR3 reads CASSQEGQGYEQYF.

CDR3 region: CASSSTPDLNIQYF. The J gene is TRBJ2-4, the V gene TRBV28; TCRdb indicates TRBD1, and absent DNA this call remains unverified. CDR3 length equals 14 residues. CDR1 and CDR2 (germline): MDHEN, SYDVKM.

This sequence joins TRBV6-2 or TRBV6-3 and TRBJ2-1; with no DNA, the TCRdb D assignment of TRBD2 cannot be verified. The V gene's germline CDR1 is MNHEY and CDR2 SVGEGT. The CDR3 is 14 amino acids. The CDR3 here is CASSFGTSGYEQFF.

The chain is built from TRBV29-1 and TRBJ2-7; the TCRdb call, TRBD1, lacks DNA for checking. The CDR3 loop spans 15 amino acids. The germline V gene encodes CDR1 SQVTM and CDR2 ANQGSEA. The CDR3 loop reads CSVGTLGQKNYEQYF.